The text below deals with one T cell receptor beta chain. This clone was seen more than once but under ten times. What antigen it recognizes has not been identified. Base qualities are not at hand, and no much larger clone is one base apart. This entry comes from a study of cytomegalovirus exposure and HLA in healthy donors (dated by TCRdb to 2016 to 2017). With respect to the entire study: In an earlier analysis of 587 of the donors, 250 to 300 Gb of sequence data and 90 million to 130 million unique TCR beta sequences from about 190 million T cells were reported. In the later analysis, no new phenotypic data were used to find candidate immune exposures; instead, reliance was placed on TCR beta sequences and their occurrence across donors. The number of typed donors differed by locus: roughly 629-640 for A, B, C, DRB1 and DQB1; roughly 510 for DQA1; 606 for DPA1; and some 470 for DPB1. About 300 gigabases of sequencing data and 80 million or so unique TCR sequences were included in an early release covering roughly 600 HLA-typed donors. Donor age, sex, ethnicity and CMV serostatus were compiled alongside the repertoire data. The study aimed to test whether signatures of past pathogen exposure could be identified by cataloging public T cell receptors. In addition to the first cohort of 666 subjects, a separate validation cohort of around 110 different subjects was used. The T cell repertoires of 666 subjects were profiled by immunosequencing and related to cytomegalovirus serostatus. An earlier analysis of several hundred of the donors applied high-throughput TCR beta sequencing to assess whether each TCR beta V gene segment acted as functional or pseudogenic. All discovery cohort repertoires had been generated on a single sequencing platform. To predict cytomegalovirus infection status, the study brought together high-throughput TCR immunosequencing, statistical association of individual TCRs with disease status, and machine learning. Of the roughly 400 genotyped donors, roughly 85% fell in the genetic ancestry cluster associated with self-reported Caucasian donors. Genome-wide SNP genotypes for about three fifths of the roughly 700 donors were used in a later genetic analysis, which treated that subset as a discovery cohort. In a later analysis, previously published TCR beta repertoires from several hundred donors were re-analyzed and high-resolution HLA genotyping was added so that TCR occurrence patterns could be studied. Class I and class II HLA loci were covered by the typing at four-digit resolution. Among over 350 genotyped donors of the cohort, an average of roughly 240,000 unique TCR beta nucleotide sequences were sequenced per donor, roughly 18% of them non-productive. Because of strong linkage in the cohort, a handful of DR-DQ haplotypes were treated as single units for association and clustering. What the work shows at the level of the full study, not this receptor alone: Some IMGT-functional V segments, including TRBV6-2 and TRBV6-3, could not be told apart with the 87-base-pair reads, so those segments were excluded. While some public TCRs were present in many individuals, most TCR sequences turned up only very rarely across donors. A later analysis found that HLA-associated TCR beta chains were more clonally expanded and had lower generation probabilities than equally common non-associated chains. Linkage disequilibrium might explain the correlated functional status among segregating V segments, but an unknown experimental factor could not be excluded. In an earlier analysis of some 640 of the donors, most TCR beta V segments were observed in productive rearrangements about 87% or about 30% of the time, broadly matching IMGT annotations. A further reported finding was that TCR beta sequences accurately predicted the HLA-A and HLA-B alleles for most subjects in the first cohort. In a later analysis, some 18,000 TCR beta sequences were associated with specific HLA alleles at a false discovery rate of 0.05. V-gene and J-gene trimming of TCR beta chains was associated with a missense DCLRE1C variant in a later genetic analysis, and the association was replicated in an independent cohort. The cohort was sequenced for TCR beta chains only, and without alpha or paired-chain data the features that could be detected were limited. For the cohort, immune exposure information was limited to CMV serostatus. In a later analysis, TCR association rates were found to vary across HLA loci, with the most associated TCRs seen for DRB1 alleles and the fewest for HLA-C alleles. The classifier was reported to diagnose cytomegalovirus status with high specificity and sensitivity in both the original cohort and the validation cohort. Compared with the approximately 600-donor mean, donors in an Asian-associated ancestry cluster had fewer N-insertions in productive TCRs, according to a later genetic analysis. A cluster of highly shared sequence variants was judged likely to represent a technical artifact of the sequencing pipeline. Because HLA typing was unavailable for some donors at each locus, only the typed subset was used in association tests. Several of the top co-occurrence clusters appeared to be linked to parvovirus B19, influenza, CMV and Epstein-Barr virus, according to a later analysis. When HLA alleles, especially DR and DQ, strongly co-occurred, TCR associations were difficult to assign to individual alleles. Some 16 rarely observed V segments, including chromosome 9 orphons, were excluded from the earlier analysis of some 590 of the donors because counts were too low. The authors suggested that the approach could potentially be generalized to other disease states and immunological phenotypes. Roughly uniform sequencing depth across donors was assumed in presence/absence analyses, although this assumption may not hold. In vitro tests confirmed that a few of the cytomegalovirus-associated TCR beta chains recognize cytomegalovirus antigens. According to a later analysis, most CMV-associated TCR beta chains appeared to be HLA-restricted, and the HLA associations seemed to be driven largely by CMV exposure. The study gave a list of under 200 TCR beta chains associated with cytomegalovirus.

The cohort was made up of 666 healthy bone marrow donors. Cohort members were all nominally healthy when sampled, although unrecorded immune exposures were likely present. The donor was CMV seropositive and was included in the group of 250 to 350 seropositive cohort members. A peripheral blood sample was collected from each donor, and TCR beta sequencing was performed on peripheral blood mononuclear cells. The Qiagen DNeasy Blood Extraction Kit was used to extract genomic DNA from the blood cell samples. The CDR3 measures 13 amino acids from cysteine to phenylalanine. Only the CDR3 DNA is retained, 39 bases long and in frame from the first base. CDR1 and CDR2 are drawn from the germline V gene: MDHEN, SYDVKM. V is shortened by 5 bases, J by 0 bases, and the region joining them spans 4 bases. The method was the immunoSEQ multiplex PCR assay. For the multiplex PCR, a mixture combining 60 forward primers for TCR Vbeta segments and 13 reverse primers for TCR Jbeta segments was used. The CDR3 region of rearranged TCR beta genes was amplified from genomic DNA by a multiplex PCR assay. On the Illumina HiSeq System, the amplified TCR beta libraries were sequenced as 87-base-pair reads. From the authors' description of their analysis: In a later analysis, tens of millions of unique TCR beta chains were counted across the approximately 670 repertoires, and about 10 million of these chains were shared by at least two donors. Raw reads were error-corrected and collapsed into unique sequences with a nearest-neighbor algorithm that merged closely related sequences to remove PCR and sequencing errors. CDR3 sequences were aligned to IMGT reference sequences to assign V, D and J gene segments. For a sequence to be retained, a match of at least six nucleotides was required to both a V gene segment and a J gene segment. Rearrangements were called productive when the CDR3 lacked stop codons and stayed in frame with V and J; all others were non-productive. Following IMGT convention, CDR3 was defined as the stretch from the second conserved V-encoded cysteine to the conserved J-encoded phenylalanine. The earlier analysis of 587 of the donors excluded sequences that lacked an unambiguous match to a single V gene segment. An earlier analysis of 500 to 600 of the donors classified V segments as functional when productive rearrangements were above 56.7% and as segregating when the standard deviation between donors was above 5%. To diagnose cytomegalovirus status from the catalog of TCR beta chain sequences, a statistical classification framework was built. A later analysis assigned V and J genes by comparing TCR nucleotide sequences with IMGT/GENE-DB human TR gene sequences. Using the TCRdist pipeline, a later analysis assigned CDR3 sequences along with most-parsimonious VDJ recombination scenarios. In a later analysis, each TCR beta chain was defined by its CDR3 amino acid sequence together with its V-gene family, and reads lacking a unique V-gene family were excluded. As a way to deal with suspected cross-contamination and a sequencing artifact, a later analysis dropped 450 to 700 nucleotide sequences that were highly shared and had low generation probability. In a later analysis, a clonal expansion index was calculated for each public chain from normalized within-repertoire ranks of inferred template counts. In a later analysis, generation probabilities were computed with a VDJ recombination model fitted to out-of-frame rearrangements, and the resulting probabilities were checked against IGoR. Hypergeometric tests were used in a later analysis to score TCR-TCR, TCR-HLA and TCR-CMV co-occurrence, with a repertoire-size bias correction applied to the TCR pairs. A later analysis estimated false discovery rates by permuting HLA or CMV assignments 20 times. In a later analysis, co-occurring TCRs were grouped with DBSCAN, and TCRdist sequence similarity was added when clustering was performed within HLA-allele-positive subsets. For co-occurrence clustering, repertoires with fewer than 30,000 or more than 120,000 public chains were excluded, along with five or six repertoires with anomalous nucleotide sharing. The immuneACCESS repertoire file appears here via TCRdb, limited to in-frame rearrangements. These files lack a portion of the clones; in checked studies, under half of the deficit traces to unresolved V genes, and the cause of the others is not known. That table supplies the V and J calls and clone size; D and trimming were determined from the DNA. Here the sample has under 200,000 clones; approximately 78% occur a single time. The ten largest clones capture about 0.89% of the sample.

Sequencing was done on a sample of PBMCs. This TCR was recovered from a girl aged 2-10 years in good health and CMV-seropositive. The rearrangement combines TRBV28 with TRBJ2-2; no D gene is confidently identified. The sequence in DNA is TGTGCCAGCAGTCCATCGAACACCGGGGAGCTGTTTTTT. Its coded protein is CASSPSNTGELFF. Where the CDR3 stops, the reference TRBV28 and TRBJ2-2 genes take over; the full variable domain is DVKVTQSSRYLVKRTGEKVFLECVQDMDHENMFWYRQDPGLGLRLIYFSYDVKMKEKGDIPEGYSVSREKKERFSLILESASTNQTSMYLCASSPSNTGELFFGEGSRLTVL.